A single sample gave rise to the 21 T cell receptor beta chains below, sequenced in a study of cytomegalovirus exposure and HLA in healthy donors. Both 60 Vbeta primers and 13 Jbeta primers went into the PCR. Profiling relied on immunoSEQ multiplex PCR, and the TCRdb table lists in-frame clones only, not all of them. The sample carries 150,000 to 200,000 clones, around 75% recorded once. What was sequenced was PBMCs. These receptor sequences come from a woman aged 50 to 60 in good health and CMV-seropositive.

CDR3 region: CASSYSGSSTDTQYF. The CDR3 nucleotides read TGTGCCAGCAGTTACAGCGGGTCTAGCACAGATACGCAGTATTTT. The chain joins TRBV6-6 to TRBJ2-3; the D gene is possibly TRBD2 (6 bases). Germline V gene sequence: CDR1 MNHNY, CDR2 SVGAGI (reference sequence). V was trimmed by 2 bases and J by 0 bases, leaving 9 bases between them. The CDR3 covers 15 residues.

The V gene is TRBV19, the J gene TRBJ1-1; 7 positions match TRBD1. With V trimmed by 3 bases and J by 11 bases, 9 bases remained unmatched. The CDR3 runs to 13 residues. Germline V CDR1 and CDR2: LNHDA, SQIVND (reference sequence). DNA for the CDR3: TGTGCCAGTAGTATGGAGAGGGGGCGAGATGCTTTCTTT. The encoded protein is CASSMERGRDAFF.

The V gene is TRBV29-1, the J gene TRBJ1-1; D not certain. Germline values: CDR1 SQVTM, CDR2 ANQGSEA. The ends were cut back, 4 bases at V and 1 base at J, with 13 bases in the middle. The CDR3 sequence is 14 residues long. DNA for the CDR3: TGCAGCGTTGGGGCATTGAGACAGAACACTGAAGCTTTCTTT. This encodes CSVGALRQNTEAFF. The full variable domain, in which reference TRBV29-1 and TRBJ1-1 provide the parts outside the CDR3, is SAVISQKPSRDICQRGTSLTIQCQVDSQVTMMFWYRQQPGQSLTLIATANQGSEATYESGFVIDKFPISRPNLTFSTLTVSNMSPEDSSIYLCSVGALRQNTEAFFGQGTRLTVV.

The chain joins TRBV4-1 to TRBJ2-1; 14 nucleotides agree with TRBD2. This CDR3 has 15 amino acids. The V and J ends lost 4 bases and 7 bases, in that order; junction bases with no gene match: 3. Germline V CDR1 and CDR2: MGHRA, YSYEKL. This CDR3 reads CASSPGLAGENEQFF. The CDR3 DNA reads TGCGCCAGCAGCCCGGGACTAGCGGGGGAAAATGAGCAGTTCTTC.

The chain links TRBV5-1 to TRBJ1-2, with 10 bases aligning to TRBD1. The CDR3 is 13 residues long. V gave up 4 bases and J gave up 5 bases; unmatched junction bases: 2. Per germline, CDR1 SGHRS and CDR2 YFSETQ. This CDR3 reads CASSEGQGYGYTF. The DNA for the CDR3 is TGCGCCAGCAGCGAGGGACAGGGGTATGGCTACACCTTC.

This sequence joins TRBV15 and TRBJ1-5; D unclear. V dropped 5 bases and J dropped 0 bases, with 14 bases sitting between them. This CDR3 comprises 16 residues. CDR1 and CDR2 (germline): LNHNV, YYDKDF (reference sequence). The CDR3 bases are TGTGCCACCAGCCCGCGGACTGGGAATAGCAATCAGCCCCAGCATTTT. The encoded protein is CATSPRTGNSNQPQHF.

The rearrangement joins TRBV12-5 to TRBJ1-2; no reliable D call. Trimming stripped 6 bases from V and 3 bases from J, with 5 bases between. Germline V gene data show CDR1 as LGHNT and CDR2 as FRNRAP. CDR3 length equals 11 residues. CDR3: CASGAHYGYTF. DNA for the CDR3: TGTGCTAGTGGGGCACACTATGGCTACACCTTC.

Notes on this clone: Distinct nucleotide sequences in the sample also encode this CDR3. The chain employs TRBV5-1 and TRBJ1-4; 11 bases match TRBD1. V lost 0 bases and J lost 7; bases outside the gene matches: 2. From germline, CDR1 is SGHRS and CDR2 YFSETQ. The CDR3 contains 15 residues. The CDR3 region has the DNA TGCGCCAGCAGCTTGGCGGGACAGGGGGGTGAAAAACTGTTTTTT. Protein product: CASSLAGQGGEKLFF.

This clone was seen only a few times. Written as DNA, the CDR3 is TGTGCCAGCGGGGGCAGGAGCAATCAGCCCCAGCATTTT. Translating gives CASGGRSNQPQHF. The genes are TRBV27 and TRBJ1-5; maybe TRBD1 (6 bases). V was pared by 8 bases and J by 1 base, with 9 bases between. The germline CDR1 and CDR2 sequences are MNHEY and SMNVEV (reference sequence). CDR3 length: 13 residues.

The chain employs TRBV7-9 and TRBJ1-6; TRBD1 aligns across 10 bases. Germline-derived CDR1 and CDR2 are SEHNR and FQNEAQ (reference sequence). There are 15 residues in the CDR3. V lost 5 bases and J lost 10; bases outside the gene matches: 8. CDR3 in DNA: TGTGCCAGCAGCACCCGGGACAGGGGTCACTCACCCCTCCACTTT. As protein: CASSTRDRGHSPLHF.

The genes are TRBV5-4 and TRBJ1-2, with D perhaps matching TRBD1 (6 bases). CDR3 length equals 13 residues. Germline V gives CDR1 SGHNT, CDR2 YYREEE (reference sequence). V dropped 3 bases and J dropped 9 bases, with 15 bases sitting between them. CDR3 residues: CASSSWTARRYTF. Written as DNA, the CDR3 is TGTGCCAGCAGCTCTTGGACAGCCAGGCGCTACACCTTC.

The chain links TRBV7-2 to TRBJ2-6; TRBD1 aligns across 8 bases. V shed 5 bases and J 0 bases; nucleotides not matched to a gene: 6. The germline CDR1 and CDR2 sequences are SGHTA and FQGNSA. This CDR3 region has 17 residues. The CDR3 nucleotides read TGTGCCAGCAGCCTCCGGGACAGGTTCTCTGGGGCCAACGTCCTGACTTTC. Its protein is CASSLRDRFSGANVLTF.

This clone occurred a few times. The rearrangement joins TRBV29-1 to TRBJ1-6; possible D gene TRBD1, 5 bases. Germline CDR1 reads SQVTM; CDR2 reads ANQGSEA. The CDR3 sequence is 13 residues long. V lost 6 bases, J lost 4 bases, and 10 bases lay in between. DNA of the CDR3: TGCAGCGTGGCGACAGCTTATAATTCACCCCTCCACTTT. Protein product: CSVATAYNSPLHF. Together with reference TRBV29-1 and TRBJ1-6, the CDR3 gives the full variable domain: SAVISQKPSRDICQRGTSLTIQCQVDSQVTMMFWYRQQPGQSLTLIATANQGSEATYESGFVIDKFPISRPNLTFSTLTVSNMSPEDSSIYLCSVATAYNSPLHFGNGTRLTVT.

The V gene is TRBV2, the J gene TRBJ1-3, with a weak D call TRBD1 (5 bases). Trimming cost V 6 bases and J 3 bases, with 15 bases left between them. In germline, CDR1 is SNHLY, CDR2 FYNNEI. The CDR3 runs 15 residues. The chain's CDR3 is CASRTRQNHGNTIYF. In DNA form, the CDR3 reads TGTGCCAGCAGGACTAGACAGAACCATGGAAACACCATATATTTT.

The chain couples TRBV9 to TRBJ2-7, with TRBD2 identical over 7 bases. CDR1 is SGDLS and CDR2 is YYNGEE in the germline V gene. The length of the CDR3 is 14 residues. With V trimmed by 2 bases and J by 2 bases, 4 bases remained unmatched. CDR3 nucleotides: TGTGCCAGCAGCGTGGGAGGGGATGCCTACGAGCAGTACTTC. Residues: CASSVGGDAYEQYF.

Here the CDR3 DNA reads TGTGCCAGCAGGTTGGACAGGGGGGGCAATCAGCCCCAGCATTTT. As protein: CASRLDRGGNQPQHF. J is TRBJ1-5 and V is TRBV2, with 10 positions matching TRBD1. Trimming at V came to 6 bases and at J to 2 bases, leaving 4 bases not matched to a gene. The CDR3 is 15 amino acids. Germline V lookup: CDR1 SNHLY, CDR2 FYNNEI.

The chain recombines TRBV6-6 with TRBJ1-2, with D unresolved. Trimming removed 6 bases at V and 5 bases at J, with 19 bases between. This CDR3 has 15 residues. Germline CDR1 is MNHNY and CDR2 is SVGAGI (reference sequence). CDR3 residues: CASSPSLQTLYGYTF. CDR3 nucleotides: TGTGCCAGCAGCCCAAGCTTACAGACGTTGTATGGCTACACCTTC.

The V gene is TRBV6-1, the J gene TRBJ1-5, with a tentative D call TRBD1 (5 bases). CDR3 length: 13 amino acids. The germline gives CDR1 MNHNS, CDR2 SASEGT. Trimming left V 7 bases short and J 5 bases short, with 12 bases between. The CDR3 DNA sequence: TGTGCCAGCACCACCGGGGGGGATCAGCCCCAGCATTTT. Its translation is CASTTGGDQPQHF.

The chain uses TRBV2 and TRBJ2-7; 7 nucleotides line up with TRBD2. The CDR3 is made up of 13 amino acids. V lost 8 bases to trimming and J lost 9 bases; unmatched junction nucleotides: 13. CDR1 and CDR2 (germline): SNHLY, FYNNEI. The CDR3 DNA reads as TGTGCCAGCGCGACACTTAGGGAGGGGTGGCAGTACTTC. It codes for CASATLREGWQYF.

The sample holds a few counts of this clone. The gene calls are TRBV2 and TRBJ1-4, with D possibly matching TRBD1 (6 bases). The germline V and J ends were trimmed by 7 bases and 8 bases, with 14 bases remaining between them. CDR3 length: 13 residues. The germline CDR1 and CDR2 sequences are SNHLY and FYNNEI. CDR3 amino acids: CASTQGRGEKLFF. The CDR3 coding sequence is TGTGCCAGCACGCAGGGGCGAGGGGAAAAACTGTTTTTT.

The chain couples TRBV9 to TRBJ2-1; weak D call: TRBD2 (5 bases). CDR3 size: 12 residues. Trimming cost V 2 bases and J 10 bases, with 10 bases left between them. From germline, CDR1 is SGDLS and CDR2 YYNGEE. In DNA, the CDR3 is TGTGCCAGCAGCGTTGGGAGCGGAGAGCAGTTCTTC. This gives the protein CASSVGSGEQFF. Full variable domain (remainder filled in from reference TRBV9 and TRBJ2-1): DSGVTQTPKHLITATGQRVTLRCSPRSGDLSVYWYQQSLDQGLQFLIQYYNGEERAKGNILERFSAQQFPDLHSELNLSSLELGDSALYFCASSVGSGEQFFGPGTRLTVL.